The 22 T cell receptor beta chains reported below all come from one sample, sequenced in a study of long-term antiretroviral therapy in people with HIV. Sequencing relied on immunoSEQ assay v3.0, run at survey level. Assay: immunoSEQ multiplex PCR; the TCRdb copy retains only in-frame clones and omits some. This table holds fewer than 40,000 clones, approximately 86% found once. This material consisted of unsorted PBMCs, taken just before starting antiretroviral therapy. The receptors were sampled from a woman aged 18-29 years with HIV.

The genes are TRBV27 and TRBJ2-7; D remains unclear. The V end was cut by 5 bases, the J end by 6 bases, with 11 bases between. The CDR3 spans 12 residues. The germline CDR1 and CDR2 sequences are MNHEY and SMNVEV (reference sequence). The DNA for the CDR3 is TGTGCCAGCAGTCCGAATTTTTCCGAGCAGTACTTC. This translates into CASSPNFSEQYF.

V gene TRBV7-3 combines with J gene TRBJ2-1, with 11 positions matching TRBD2. The V gene end was trimmed by 4 bases and the J gene end by 7 bases; junction bases not matched to a gene: 6. CDR3 length: 15 amino acids. Germline CDR1 SGHTA, CDR2 FQGTGA. The CDR3 region is CASSSLTSGSNEQFF. The DNA of the CDR3 is TGTGCCAGCAGCTCTCTCACTAGCGGGAGTAATGAGCAGTTCTTC.

This rearrangement joins TRBV9 to TRBJ2-2; D gene unclear. The CDR3 contains 16 residues. Germline values: CDR1 SGDLS, CDR2 YYNGEE. V gave up 1 base and J gave up 5 bases, with 15 bases separating them. The CDR3 loop reads CASSVTPTGKTGELFF. In DNA form, the CDR3 reads TGTGCCAGCAGCGTAACCCCCACTGGGAAAACCGGGGAGCTGTTTTTT.

The CDR3 DNA is TGTGCCACCAGCTCCCATCGGGGTTCATCAGATACGCAGTATTTT. This sequence encodes CATSSHRGSSDTQYF. The rearrangement joins TRBV15 to TRBJ2-3, with a weak D call TRBD2 (5 bases). Germline assignment: CDR1 LNHNV and CDR2 YYDKDF (reference sequence). The CDR3 is 15 residues long. Deletions cut 5 bases from V and 4 bases from J, with 16 bases between. Filled out from reference TRBV15 and TRBJ2-3, the complete variable domain reads DAMVIQNPRYQVTQFGKPVTLSCSQTLNHNVMYWYQQKSSQAPKLLFHYYDKDFNNEADTPDNFQSRRPNTSFCFLDIRSPGLGDTAMYLCATSSHRGSSDTQYFGPGTRLTVL.

Details on this clone: Sequence at one end of the junction differs from germline and may be a read error. The genes are TRBV5-1 and TRBJ2-5; TRBD2 matches 9 bases. Germline loops: CDR1 SGHRS, CDR2 YFSETQ. This CDR3 is 15 amino acids long. CDR3 sequence reads: CASNLGGLAQETQYF. CDR3 in DNA: TGCGCCAGCAACTTGGGGGGACTAGCCCAAGAGACCCAGTACTTC. Filled out from reference TRBV5-1 and TRBJ2-5, the complete variable domain reads KAGVTQTPRYLIKTRGQQVTLSCSPISGHRSVSWYQQTPGQGLQFLFEYFSETQRNKGNFPGRFSGRQFSNSRSEMNVSTLELGDSALYLCASNLGGLAQETQYFGPGTRLLVL.

The chain is built from TRBV29-1 and TRBJ1-2; 8 bases fit TRBD1. The J segment lost 8 bases and the V segment lost 8 bases, leaving 10 bases of the junction unmatched. The CDR3 runs 12 residues. Germline CDR1 is SQVTM and CDR2 is ANQGSEA. The CDR3 here is CSTRTGLGGYTF. The CDR3 nucleotides are TGCAGCACCCGGACAGGGCTTGGGGGCTACACCTTC.

The V gene is TRBV7-6, the J gene TRBJ2-2; 10 bases match TRBD2. CDR1 is SGHVS, CDR2 FNYEAQ, per germline. J gave up 1 base and V 2 bases, and 7 bases lay outside the gene matches. There are 18 residues in the CDR3. Here the CDR3 DNA reads TGTGCCAGCAGCTTACTGGTGGTAGCGGGAGGGAACACCGGGGAGCTGTTTTTT. Translating gives CASSLLVVAGGNTGELFF.

The rearrangement links TRBV27 to TRBJ2-1, with 11 bases that match TRBD2. This CDR3 region has 18 residues. V shed 2 bases and J 6 bases; nucleotides not matched to a gene: 12. From germline, CDR1 is MNHEY and CDR2 SMNVEV (reference sequence). The CDR3 coding sequence is TGTGCCAGCAGTTTAATTGGGGGGCTCGGACTAGCGGGCAATGAGCAGTTCTTC. It translates to CASSLIGGLGLAGNEQFF.

V usage is TRBV6-1 and J usage is TRBJ1-2; D perhaps matches TRBD1 (5 bases). Germline V lookup: CDR1 MNHNS, CDR2 SASEGT. Between the trimmed V and J ends, which lost 2 bases and 3 bases, there was a span of 19 bases. The CDR3 consists of 17 residues. The CDR3 here is CASSEFQGRMGDYGYTF. CDR3 bases: TGTGCCAGCAGTGAATTCCAGGGACGGATGGGGGACTATGGCTACACCTTC.

CDR3 protein: CASRVNKYEQYF. CDR3 nucleotide sequence: TGTGCCAGCAGAGTTAATAAATACGAGCAGTACTTC. This sequence joins TRBV7-9 and TRBJ2-7; D call uncertain. This CDR3 has 12 amino acids. Germline CDR1 is SEHNR and CDR2 is FQNEAQ (reference sequence). Trimming pared 6 bases from V and 4 bases from J, leaving 10 bases between.

This rearrangement joins TRBV2 to TRBJ1-1; D gene ambiguous. In germline, CDR1 is SNHLY, CDR2 FYNNEI. V lost 3 bases, J lost 7 bases, and 15 bases lay in between. CDR3 length: 14 amino acids. CDR3 in amino acids: CASSDGLVGREAFF. The CDR3 coding sequence is TGTGCCAGCAGTGATGGTCTTGTAGGGCGTGAAGCTTTCTTT.

This clone was found once. The chain has TRBV15 and TRBJ2-3, with TRBD2 as a possible D gene (5 bases). Germline-derived CDR1 and CDR2 are LNHNV and YYDKDF (reference sequence). V was shortened by 6 bases and J by 2 bases, with 9 bases between the two germline ends. This CDR3 has 13 amino acids. The CDR3 coding sequence is TGTGCCACCAGGAGGGATTTCACAGATACGCAGTATTTT. It is translated as CATRRDFTDTQYF.

J is TRBJ2-1 and V is TRBV19; perhaps TRBD2 as D (5 bases). The germline V gene encodes CDR1 LNHDA and CDR2 SQIVND (reference sequence). The CDR3 is 15 amino acids. Trimming pared 1 base from V and 6 bases from J, leaving 13 bases between. CDR3 DNA: TGTGCCAGTAGTATAGGCATCGAGGGAGCCAATGAGCAGTTCTTC. Its translation: CASSIGIEGANEQFF.

CDR3 coding DNA: TGTGCCAGCAGTCTAGGGCTAACATCAGGGAACGGCTACACCTTC. This gives the protein CASSLGLTSGNGYTF. The chain employs TRBV6-5 and TRBJ1-2, with D perhaps TRBD1 (5 bases). The V end was cut by 5 bases, the J end by 8 bases, with 21 bases between. Looked up from germline, CDR1 is MNHEY and CDR2 is SVGAGI. This CDR3 spans 15 amino acids.

V usage is TRBV25-1 and J usage is TRBJ2-7; 11 positions match TRBD2. CDR3 size: 17 residues. Germline V lookup: CDR1 MGHDK, CDR2 SYGVNS. With V trimmed by 4 bases and J by 1 base, 9 bases remained unmatched. CDR3 bases: TGTGCCAGCAGTGGTCCTAATCTAGCGGGAGGATCCTACGAGCAGTACTTC. Its translation: CASSGPNLAGGSYEQYF.

The rearrangement joins TRBV5-1 to TRBJ2-2, with 13 bases fitting TRBD2. The V and J ends lost 4 bases and 5 bases, in that order; junction bases with no gene match: 5. CDR3 size: 16 residues. Germline assignment: CDR1 SGHRS and CDR2 YFSETQ. DNA of the CDR3: TGCGCCAGCAGCGAACTAGCGGGAGGGCCTACCGGGGAGCTGTTTTTT. Protein: CASSELAGGPTGELFF.

This clone was detected only once. The chain joins TRBV14 to TRBJ1-1, with D uncertain. Germline V CDR1 and CDR2: SGHDN, FVKESK. The CDR3 consists of 13 residues. V lost 6 bases to trimming and J lost 6 bases, with 14 bases between them. This CDR3 reads CASSGSPSAEAFF. The CDR3 DNA follows: TGTGCCAGCAGTGGGAGTCCCTCGGCTGAAGCTTTCTTT.

The rearrangement joins TRBV10-1 to TRBJ2-7, with D unclear. Trimming stripped 5 bases from V and 2 bases from J, with 10 bases between. This CDR3 spans 13 amino acids. Germline assignment: CDR1 WNHNN and CDR2 SYGVQD (reference sequence). The CDR3 nucleotides are TGCGCCAGCAGTCATGCAGGAGCCTACGAGCAGTACTTC. Translating it yields CASSHAGAYEQYF.

The rearrangement joins TRBV11-2 to TRBJ2-3, with D hard to call. The CDR3 has 14 residues. Germline V gene lookup returns CDR1 SGHAT and CDR2 FQNNGV. Trimming removed 1 base from V and 0 bases from J, with 5 bases in between. DNA of the CDR3: TGTGCCAGCAGCTTAGCTAGGAGCACAGATACGCAGTATTTT. Amino acids: CASSLARSTDTQYF.

This clone was recorded only once. The V and J genes are TRBV18 and TRBJ2-5; D unclear. V was cut by 4 bases and J by 3 bases, with 0 bases left in between. The CDR3 totals 10 residues. Per germline, CDR1 KGHSH and CDR2 LQKENI. CDR3 DNA sequence: TGTGCCAGCTCACAAGAGACCCAGTACTTC. Amino acids: CASSQETQYF.

The rearrangement links TRBV7-6 to TRBJ2-7, with 7 bases lining up with TRBD1. Germline-derived CDR1 and CDR2 are SGHVS and FNYEAQ. CDR3 length: 15 amino acids. Losses at the gene ends were 4 bases for V and 3 bases for J; bases not matched to a gene: 9. CDR3 loop: CASSSPSGGSYEQYF. Here the CDR3 DNA reads TGTGCCAGCAGCTCACCTTCAGGGGGAAGCTACGAGCAGTACTTC.

The CDR3 loop is CASSYGGGRNEQFF. The CDR3, as DNA: TGTGCCAGCAGTTACGGAGGAGGGAGGAATGAGCAGTTCTTC. The chain combines TRBV6-5 with TRBJ2-1; D might be TRBD2 (6 bases). Germline V gene data show CDR1 as MNHEY and CDR2 as SVGAGI. Deletions cut 2 bases from V and 7 bases from J, with 12 bases between. This CDR3 has 14 amino acids.